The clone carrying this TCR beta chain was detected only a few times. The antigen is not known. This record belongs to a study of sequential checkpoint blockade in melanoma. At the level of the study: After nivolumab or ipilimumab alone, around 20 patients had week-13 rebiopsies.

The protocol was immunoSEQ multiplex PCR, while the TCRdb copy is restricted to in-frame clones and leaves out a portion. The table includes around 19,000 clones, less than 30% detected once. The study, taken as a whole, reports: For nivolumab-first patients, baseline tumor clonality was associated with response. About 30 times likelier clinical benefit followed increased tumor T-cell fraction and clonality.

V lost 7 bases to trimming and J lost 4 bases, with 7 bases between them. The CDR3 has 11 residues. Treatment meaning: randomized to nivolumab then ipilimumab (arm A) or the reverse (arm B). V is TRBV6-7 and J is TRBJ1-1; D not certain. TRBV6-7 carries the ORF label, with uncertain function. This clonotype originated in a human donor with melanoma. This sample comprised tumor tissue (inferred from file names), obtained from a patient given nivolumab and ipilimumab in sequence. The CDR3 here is CASNIATEAFF. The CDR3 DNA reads TGTGCCAGCAATATAGCCACTGAAGCTTTCTTT.